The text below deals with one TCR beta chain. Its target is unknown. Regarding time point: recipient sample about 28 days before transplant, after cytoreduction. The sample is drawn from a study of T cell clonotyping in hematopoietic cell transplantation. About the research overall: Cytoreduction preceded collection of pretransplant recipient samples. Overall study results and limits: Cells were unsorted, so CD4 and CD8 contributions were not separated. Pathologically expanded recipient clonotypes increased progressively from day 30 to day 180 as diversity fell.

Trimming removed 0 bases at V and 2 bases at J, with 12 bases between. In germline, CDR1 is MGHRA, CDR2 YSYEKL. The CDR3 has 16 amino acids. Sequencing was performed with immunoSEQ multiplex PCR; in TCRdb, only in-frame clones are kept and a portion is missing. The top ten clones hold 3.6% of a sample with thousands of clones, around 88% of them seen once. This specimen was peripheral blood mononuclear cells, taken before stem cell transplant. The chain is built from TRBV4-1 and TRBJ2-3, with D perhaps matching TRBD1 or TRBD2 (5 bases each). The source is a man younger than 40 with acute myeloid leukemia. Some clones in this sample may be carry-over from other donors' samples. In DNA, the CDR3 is TGCGCCAGCAGCCAAGAGTCCGGGGCGACCACAGATACGCAGTATTTT. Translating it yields CASSQESGATTDTQYF.